This T cell receptor (beta chain) was retrieved from a study of T cells in Graves' hyperthyroidism and ophthalmopathy. The definition of stable Graves' hyperthyroidism was no ophthalmopathy progression within 18 months. The hyperthyroidism patients had all been newly diagnosed, and their disease duration was under 2 months. Their ages ranged from 18 to 65 years. Study-wide findings and caveats: Blood held most thyroid clonotypes expanded above 0.001 frequency.

This clonotype has a count of ten or more. What it binds is unknown. RNA transcripts gave rise to amplified TCR beta CDR3 regions. When the TCR CDR3 underwent first-round RT-PCR, the HTBI primer set was used. TCRdb called the multiplex PCR reads again in MiXCR, with one record for every CDR3 protein. The top ten clones hold over 3.5% of a sample with under 650,000 distinct CDR3 sequences, 15% to 20% of them seen once. The CDR3 covers 15 residues. Germline V gene sequence: CDR1 SNHLY, CDR2 FYNNEI. The germline V and J ends were trimmed by 1 base and 3 bases, with 12 bases remaining between them. V and J are TRBV2 and TRBJ1-2, with no clear D. The sequence came from a woman aged 25-40 years with Graves' hyperthyroidism. Input material: blood. Here the CDR3 DNA reads TGTGCCAGCAGTGAAGAGAAGGGCCTGGACTATGGCTACACCTTC. Translated, it gives CASSEEKGLDYGYTF.